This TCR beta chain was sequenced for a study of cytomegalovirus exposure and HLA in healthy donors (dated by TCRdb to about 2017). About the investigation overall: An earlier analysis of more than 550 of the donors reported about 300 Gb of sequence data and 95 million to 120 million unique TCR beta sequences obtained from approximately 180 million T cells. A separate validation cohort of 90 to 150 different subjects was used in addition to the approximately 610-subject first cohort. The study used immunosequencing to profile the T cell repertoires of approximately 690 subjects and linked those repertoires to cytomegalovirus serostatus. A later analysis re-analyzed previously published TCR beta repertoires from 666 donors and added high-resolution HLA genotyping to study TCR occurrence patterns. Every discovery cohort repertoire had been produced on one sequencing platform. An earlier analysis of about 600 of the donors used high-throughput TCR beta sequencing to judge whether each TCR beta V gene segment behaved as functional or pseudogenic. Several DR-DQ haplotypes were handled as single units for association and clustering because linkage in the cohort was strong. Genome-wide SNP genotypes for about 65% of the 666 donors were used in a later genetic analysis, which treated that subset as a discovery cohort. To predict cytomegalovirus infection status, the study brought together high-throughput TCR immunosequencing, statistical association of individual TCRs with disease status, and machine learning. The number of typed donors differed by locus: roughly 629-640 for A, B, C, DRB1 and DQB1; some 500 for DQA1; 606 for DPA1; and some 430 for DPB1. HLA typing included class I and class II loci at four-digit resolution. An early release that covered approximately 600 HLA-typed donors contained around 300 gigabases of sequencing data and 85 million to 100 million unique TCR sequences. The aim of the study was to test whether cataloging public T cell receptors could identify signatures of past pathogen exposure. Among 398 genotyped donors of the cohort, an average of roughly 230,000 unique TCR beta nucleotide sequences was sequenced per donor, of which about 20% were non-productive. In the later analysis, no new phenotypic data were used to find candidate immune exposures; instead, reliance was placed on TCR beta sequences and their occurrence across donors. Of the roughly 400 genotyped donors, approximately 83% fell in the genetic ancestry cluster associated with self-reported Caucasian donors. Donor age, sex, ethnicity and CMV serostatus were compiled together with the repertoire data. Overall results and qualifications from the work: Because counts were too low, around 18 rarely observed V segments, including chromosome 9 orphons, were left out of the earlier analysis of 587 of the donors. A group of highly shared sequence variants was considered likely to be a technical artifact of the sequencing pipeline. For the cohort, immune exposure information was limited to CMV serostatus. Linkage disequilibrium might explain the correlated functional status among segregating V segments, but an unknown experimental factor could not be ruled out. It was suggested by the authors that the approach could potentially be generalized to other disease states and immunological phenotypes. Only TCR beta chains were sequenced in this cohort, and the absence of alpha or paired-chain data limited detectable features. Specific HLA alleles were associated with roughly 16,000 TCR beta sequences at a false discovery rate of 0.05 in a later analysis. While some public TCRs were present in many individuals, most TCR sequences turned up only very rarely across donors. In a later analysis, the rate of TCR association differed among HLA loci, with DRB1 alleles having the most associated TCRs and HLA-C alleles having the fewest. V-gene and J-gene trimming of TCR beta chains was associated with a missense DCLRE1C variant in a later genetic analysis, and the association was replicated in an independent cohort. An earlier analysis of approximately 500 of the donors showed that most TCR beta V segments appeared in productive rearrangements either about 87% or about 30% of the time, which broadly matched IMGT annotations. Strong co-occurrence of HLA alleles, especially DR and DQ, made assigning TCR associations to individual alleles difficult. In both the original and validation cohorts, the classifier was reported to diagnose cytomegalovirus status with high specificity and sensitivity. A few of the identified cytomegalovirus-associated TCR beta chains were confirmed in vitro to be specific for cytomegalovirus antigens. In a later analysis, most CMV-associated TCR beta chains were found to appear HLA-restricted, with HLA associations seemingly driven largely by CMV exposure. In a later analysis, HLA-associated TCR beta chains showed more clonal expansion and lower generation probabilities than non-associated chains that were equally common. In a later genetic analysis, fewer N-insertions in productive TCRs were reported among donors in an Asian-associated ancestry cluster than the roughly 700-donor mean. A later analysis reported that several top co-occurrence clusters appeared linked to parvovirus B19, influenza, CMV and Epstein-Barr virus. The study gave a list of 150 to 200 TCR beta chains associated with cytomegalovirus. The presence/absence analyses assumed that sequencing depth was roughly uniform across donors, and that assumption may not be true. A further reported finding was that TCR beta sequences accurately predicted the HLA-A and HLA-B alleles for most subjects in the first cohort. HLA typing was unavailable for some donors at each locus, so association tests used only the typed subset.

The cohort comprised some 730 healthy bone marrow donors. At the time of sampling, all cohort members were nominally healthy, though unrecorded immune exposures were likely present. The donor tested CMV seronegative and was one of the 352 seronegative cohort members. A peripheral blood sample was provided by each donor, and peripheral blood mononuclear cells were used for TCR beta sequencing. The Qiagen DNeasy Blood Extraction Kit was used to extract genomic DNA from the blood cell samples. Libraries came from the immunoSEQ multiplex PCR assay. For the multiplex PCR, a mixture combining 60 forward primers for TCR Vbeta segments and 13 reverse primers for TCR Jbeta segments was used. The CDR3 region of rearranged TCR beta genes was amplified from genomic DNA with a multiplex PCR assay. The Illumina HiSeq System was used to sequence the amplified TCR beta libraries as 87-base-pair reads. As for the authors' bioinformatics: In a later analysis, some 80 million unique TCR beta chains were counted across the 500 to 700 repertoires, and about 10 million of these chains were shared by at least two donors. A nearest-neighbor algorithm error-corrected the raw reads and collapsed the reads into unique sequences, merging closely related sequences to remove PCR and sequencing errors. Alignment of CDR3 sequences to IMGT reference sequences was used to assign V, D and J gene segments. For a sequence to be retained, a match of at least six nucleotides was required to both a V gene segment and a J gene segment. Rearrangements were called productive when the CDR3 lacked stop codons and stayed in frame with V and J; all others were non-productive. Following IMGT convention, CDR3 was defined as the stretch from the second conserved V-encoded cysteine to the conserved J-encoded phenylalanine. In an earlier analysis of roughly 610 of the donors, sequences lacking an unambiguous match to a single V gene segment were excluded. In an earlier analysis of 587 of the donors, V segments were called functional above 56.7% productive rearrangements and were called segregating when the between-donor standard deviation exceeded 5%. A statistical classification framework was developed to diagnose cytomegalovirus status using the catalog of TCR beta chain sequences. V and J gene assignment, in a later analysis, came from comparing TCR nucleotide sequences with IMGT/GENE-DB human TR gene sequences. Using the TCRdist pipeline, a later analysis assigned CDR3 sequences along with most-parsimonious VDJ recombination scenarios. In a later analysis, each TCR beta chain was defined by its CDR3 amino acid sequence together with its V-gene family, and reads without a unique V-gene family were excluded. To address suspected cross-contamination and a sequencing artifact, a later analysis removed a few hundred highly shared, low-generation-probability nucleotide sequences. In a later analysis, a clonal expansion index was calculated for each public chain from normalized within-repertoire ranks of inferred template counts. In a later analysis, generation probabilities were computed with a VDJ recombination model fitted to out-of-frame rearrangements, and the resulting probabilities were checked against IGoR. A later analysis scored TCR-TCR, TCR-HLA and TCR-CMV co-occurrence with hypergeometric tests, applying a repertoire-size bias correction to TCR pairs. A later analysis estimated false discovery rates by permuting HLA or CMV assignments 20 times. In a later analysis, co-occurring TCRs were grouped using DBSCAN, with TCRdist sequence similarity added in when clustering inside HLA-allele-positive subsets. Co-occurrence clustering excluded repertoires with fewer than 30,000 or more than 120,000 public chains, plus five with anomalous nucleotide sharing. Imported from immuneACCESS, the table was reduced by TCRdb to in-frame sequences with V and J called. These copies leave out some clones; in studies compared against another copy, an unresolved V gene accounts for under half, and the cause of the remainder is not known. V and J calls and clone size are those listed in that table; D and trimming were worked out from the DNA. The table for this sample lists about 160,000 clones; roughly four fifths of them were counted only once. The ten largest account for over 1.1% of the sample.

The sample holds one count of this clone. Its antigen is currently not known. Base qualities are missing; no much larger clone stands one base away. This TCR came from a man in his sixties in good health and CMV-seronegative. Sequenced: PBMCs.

This receptor has the CDR3 CATSRAGRVGEKLFF. The nucleotide sequence is TGTGCCACCAGCAGAGCCGGGAGGGTGGGCGAAAAACTGTTTTTT. The chain joins TRBV15 to TRBJ1-4, with no confident D gene call. V drops 1 base and J drops 8 bases, leaving 14 bases in between. The germline V gene (reference sequence) sets CDR1 to LNHNV and CDR2 to YYDKDF. Its CDR3 holds 15 amino acids, cysteine through phenylalanine. The only DNA kept is the CDR3, 45 bases in frame from the first base.